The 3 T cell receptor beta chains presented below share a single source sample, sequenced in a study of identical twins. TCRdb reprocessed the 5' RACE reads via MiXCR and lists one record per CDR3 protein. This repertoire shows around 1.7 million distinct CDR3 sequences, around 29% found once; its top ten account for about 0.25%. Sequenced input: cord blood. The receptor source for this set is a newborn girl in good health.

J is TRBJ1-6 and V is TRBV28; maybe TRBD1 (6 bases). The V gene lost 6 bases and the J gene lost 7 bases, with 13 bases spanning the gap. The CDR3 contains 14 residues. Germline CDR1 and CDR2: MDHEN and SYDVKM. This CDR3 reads CASSSGQKNSPLHF. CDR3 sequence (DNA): TGTGCCAGCAGCTCGGGACAAAAGAATTCACCCCTCCACTTT. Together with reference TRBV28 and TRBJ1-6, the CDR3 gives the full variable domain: DVKVTQSSRYLVKRTGEKVFLECVQDMDHENMFWYRQDPGLGLRLIYFSYDVKMKEKGDIPEGYSVSREKKERFSLILESASTNQTSMYLCASSSGQKNSPLHFGNGTRLTVT.

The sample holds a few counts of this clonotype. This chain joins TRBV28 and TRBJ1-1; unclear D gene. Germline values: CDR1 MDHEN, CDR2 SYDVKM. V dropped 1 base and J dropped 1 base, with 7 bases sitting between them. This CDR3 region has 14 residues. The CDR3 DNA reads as TGTGCCAGCAGTTTATTCGGACCGAACACTGAAGCTTTCTTT. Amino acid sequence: CASSLFGPNTEAFF.

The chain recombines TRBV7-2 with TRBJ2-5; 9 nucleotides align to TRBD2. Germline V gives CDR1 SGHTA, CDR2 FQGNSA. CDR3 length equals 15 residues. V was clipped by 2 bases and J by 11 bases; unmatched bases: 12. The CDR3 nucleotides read TGTGCCAGCAGCTTATCGCTAGCGGGACGAAATGAGCAGTACTTC. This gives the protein CASSLSLAGRNEQYF.